This T cell receptor (beta chain) was sequenced during a study of T cell responses to AZD1222 COVID-19 vaccine. Study observations and caveats: Epitopes outside B.1.351 and B.1.1.7 mutated regions reportedly drew nearly half of spike TCRs. The study sampled repertoires only after the peak T cell response. Just a handful of AZD1222 recipients were seropositive at baseline.

In regard to this clone: Its antigen is currently unknown.

TCRdb's table, derived via immunoSEQ multiplex PCR, lists solely in-frame clones and lacks some. The sample consists of about 86,000 clones, 60% to 80% of them appearing once. This sequence originates from an adult in good health. Sequenced here: peripheral blood, sampled on day 0 of AZD1222 vaccination.

CDR3 sequence: CASSRTRWTTQETQYF. In DNA form, the CDR3 reads TGTGCCAGCAGTCGAACCCGGTGGACAACCCAAGAGACCCAGTACTTC. The V gene is TRBV27, the J gene TRBJ2-5; weak D call: TRBD1 (5 bases). The ends were cut back, 5 bases at V and 1 base at J, with 17 bases in the middle. Germline CDR1 reads MNHEY; CDR2 reads SMNVEV (reference sequence). The CDR3 has 16 residues.